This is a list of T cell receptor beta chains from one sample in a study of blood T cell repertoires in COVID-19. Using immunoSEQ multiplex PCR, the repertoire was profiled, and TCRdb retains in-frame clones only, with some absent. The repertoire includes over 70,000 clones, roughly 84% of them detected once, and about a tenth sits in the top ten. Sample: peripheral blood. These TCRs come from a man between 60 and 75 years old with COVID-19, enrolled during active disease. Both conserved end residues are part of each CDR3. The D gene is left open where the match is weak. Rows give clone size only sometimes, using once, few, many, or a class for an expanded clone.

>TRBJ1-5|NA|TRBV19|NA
TGTGCCAGTAGTATGCGGGGCGGAGGAGGGGGCAATCAGCCCCAGCATTTT
CASSMRGGGGGNQPQHF
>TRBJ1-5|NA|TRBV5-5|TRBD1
TGTGCCAGCAGCTCAGGGACAGGCGCTTGGCCCCAGCATTTT
CASSSGTGAWPQHF
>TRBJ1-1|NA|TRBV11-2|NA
TGTGCCAGCAGCTCGGGACTGACTGAAGCTTTCTTT
CASSSGLTEAFF
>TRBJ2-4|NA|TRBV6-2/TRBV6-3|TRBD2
TGTGCCAGCAGTTTAGCGGGAATAGCCAAAAACATTCAGTACTTC
CASSLAGIAKNIQYF
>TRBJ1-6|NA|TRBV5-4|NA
TGTGCCAGCAGCTTGGAGGCGGGTCAGAATTCACCCCTCCACTTT
CASSLEAGQNSPLHF
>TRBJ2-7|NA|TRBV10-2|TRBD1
TGCGCCAGCAGAAGTACCGGGACAGAGAAATCCTACGAGCAGTACTTC
CASRSTGTEKSYEQYF
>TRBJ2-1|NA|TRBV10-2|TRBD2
TGCGCCAGCAGTGACATCGAGGCGGGAGTAAGTGAGCAGTTCTTC
CASSDIEAGVSEQFF
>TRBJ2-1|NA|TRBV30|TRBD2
TGTGCCTGGAGTGTTTTAGCGGGGGTTAATGAGCAGTTCTTC
CAWSVLAGVNEQFF
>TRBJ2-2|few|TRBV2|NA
TGTGCCAGCAGGGCTATCCGAGGGGGTGCCGGGGAGCTGTTTTTT
CASRAIRGGAGELFF
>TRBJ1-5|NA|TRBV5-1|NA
TGCGCCAGCAGCTTGGGTCCCGGGTATAGCAATCAGCCCCAGCATTTT
CASSLGPGYSNQPQHF
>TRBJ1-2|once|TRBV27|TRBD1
TGTGCCAGCGGACAGGGAGGAAGCTATGGCTACACCTTC
CASGQGGSYGYTF
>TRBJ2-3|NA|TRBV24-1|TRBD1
TGTGCCACCAGTGATTCAGCGGGACAGGGAAGCACAGATACGCAGTATTTT
CATSDSAGQGSTDTQYF
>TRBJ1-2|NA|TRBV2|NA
TGTGCCAGCAGTCGGACAGTCTATGGCTACACCTTC
CASSRTVYGYTF
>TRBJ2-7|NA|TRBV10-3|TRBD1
TGTGCCATTTTGGGACAGGGGGCTTACGAGCAGTACTTC
CAILGQGAYEQYF
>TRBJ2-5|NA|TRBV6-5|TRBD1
TGTGCCAGCAGTCCGCGGGACAGGGATATCCAGTACTTC
CASSPRDRDIQYF
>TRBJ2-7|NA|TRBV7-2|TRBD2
TGTGCCAGCAGACCGGGACTAGCGGGAGAGTACGAGCAGTACTTC
CASRPGLAGEYEQYF
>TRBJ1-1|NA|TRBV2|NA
TGTGCCAGCAGTGAAAGGGAGGGGACTGAAGCTTTCTTT
CASSEREGTEAFF
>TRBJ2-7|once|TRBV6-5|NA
TGTGCCAGCAGTTACCCCGCTGGACAGAACTCCTACGAGCAGTACTTC
CASSYPAGQNSYEQYF
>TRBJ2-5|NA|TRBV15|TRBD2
TGTGCCACCAGCTCTCGTCGACTAGCGGGACAGGAGACCCAGTACTTC
CATSSRRLAGQETQYF
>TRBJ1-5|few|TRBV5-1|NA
TGCGCCAGCAGCTTGAGCTCAGGGGAACAGCCCCAGCATTTT
CASSLSSGEQPQHF
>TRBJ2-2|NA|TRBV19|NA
TGTGCCAGTAGTACTAGCCATAACACCGGGGAGCTGTTTTTT
CASSTSHNTGELFF
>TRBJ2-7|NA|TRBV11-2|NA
TGTGCCAGCAGCCTAATAGCCTACGAGCAGTACTTC
CASSLIAYEQYF
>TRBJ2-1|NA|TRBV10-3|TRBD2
TGTGCCATCAGTGAGAATAGCGGGGTTCGCTATGAGCAGTTCTTC
CAISENSGVRYEQFF
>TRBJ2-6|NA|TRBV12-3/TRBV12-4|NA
TGTGCCAGCAGCCCTTCTGGGGCCAACGTCCTGACTTTC
CASSPSGANVLTF
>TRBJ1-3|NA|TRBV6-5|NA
TGTGCCAGCAGTTCGGAGTACTCTGGAAACACCATATATTTT
CASSSEYSGNTIYF
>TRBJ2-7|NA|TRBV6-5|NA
TGTGCCAGCACACACGGGGACAAGATCTACGAGCAGTACTTC
CASTHGDKIYEQYF
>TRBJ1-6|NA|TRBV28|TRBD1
TGTGCCAGCAGTTTGCGGACAGGGGGGAATTCACCCCTCCACTTT
CASSLRTGGNSPLHF
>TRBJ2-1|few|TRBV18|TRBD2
TGTGCCAGCTCACCAGTCGGGGGGGCCGACGATGAGCAGTTCTTC
CASSPVGGADDEQFF
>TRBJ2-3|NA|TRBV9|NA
TGTGCCAGCAGCGTAGTGGCCACAGATACGCAGTATTTT
CASSVVATDTQYF
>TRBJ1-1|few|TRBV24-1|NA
TGTGCCACCAGTGATGGGGCAGATTTGAACACTGAAGCTTTCTTT
CATSDGADLNTEAFF
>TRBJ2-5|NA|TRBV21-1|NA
TGTGCCAGCAGCAAAGCGCTGACTCAAGGAACCCAGTACTTC
CASSKALTQGTQYF
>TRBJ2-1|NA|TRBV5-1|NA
TGCGCCAGCGCCCAGCCGTACGAGGGGGTTTCAGGGGAGCAGTTCTTC
CASAQPYEGVSGEQFF
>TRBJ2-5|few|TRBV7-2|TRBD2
TGTGCCAGGAGACCTTTAGCGGGGGGCCCGGAAGAGACCCAGTACTTC
CARRPLAGGPEETQYF
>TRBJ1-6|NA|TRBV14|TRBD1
TGTGCCAGCAGCCAACAGACTTTCATCCGGGACAGGGTGAATTCACCCCTCCACTTT
CASSQQTFIRDRVNSPLHF
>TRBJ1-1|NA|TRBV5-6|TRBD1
TGTGCCAGCAGCCGATTAGGTACAGGGGCTAACACTGAAGCTTTCTTT
CASSRLGTGANTEAFF
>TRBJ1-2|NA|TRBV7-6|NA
TGTGCCAGCAGCCCCACCGGAGGAGCTAACTATGGCTACACCTTC
CASSPTGGANYGYTF
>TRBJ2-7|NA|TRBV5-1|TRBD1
TGCGCCAGCAGCTTGCAGGGGGCAGTCGACGAGCAGTACTTC
CASSLQGAVDEQYF
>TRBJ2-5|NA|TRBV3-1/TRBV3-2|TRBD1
TGTGCCAGCAGCCAGCGACAGGGTCTCGGAGAGACCCAGTACTTC
CASSQRQGLGETQYF
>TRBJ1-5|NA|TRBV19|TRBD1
TGTGCCAGTAGTATAGAAGGTAGGGACAGGGTCAGGACTAGCAATCAGCCCCAGCATTTT
CASSIEGRDRVRTSNQPQHF
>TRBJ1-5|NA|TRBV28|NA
TGTGCCAGCAGTTTGTACAAATACAGTCATCCACAGCCCCAGCATTTT
CASSLYKYSHPQPQHF
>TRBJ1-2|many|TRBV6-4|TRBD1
TGTGCCAGCAGTGAAGATGAAAAGGGGGCGGGTGGCTACACCTTC
CASSEDEKGAGGYTF
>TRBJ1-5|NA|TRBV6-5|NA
TGTGCCAGCAACAGACAGGCCTATAGCAATCAGCCCCAGCATTTT
CASNRQAYSNQPQHF
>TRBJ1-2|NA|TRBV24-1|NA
TGTGCCACCAGTGATGCCTGGACAGATGCGAAAGGCTACACCTTC
CATSDAWTDAKGYTF
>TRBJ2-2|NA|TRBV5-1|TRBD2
TGCGCCAGCAGCTTGGCTCCGGGACTAGCGGGCTCCGGGGAGCTGTTTTTT
CASSLAPGLAGSGELFF
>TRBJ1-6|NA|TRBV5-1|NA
TGCGCCAGCAGCTTGGGCGGGGTTAATTCACCCCTCCACTTT
CASSLGGVNSPLHF
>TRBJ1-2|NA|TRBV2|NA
TGTGCCAGCAGACTGGACAGTAATTATGGCTACACCTTC
CASRLDSNYGYTF
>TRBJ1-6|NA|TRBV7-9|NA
TGTGCCAGCATCAACCGGGGGAATAATGATTCACCCCTCCACTTT
CASINRGNNDSPLHF
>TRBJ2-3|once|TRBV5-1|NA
TGCGCCAGCAGCTTGGGTCTGGGCGGGGGCACAGATACGCAGTATTTT
CASSLGLGGGTDTQYF